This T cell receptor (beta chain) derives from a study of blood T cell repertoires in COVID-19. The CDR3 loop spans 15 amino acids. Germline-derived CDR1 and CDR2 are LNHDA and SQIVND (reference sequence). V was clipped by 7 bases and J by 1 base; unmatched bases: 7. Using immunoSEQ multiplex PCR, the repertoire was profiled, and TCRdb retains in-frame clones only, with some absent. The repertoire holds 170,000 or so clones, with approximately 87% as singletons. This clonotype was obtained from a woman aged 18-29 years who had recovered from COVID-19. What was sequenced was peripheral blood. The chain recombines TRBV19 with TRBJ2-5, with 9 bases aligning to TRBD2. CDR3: CASTRGGDPQETQYF. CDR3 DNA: TGTGCCAGTACGCGCGGGGGGGACCCCCAAGAGACCCAGTACTTC.